This TCR beta chain emerged from a study of shared clonotypes between healthy human individuals. At the level of the study: Donors, aged 18 to 49, were a couple of women and three men. Study-level results: Clonotype sharing among donors, it was expected, would be affected by sequencing depth. Some clonotypes were shared by all four sorted-subset donors, while others were not shared. The non-shared ones had lower generation probabilities than the shared ones.

To note about this clone: Its antigen is as yet unknown. At the DNA level, this CDR3 is encoded by other sequences in the same sample as well.

This CDR3 has 14 amino acids. V was shortened by 0 bases and J by 0 bases, with 5 bases between the two germline ends. From germline, CDR1 is GTSNPN and CDR2 SVGIG (reference sequence). The protocol was immunoSEQ multiplex PCR, while the TCRdb copy is restricted to in-frame clones and leaves out a portion. The sample holds 2 million to 2.5 million clones, about 94% seen once. The source material was naive CD4+ T cells sorted from blood. The subset here: CD45RA+ positively selected. The clonotype originates from a man younger than 35 in good health. The chain joins TRBV30 to TRBJ1-4, with unresolved D. The CDR3 nucleotides read TGTGCCTGGAGTGTACGAGCAACTAATGAAAAACTGTTTTTT. This sequence encodes CAWSVRATNEKLFF.